Presented here are 29 T cell receptor beta chains from one specimen sequenced in a study of cytomegalovirus exposure and HLA in healthy donors. The primer mix had 60 Vbeta and 13 Jbeta primers. The table came from immunoSEQ multiplex PCR; TCRdb's copy has only in-frame clones and leaves some out. Of 170,000 or so clones listed, roughly 78% are singletons. The specimen sequenced was PBMCs. These receptors came from a woman between 35 and 50 years old in good health and CMV-seronegative.

This clone was observed a single time. This chain connects TRBV28 to TRBJ2-1; TRBD1 aligns across 8 bases. CDR1 MDHEN and CDR2 SYDVKM come from the germline V gene. This CDR3 comprises 14 residues. After removal of 6 bases from V and 9 bases from J, the junction contained 10 bases not matched to a gene. The CDR3 spells CASSLPGGAFEQFF. The DNA for the CDR3 is TGTGCCAGCAGCCTTCCAGGGGGCGCGTTTGAGCAGTTCTTC. Based on the CDR3 plus reference TRBV28 and TRBJ2-1, the full variable domain is DVKVTQSSRYLVKRTGEKVFLECVQDMDHENMFWYRQDPGLGLRLIYFSYDVKMKEKGDIPEGYSVSREKKERFSLILESASTNQTSMYLCASSLPGGAFEQFFGPGTRLTVL.

The chain has TRBV29-1 and TRBJ2-1; maybe TRBD2 (6 bases). This CDR3 contains 13 residues. Germline V gene sequence: CDR1 SQVTM, CDR2 ANQGSEA. V was pared by 5 bases and J by 1 base, with 9 bases between. The CDR3 here is CSVRGTSYNEQFF. CDR3 DNA sequence: TGCAGCGTTCGAGGGACTTCCTACAATGAGCAGTTCTTC.

The CDR3 DNA sequence: TGTGCCAGCAGCAAAGGCACCCGGCAGCCCCAGCATTTT. Translation: CASSKGTRQPQHF. This rearrangement joins TRBV21-1 to TRBJ1-5. TRBV21-1 is a listed pseudogene. The CDR3 runs to 13 residues.

CDR3 protein: CASSLFLSQASQEQYF. The CDR3 bases are TGTGCCAGCAGCTTGTTTCTATCTCAGGCAAGCCAGGAGCAGTACTTC. The chain couples TRBV5-6 to TRBJ2-7; D gene uncertain. Trimming left V 1 base short and J 7 bases short, with 21 bases between. Germline CDR1 reads SGHDT; CDR2 reads YYEEEE. The CDR3 loop spans 16 amino acids. The entire variable domain, with the rest obtained from reference TRBV5-6 and TRBJ2-7, is as follows: DAGVTQSPTHLIKTRGQQVTLRCSPKSGHDTVSWYQQALGQGPQFIFQYYEEEERQRGNFPDRFSGHQFPNYSSELNVNALLLGDSALYLCASSLFLSQASQEQYFGPGTRLTVT.

This clone was detected a few times. The chain carries TRBV28 and TRBJ1-2; 8 bases fit TRBD1. The junction had 5 bases not matched to a gene; V was cut back by 6 bases and J by 5 bases. Germline CDR1 reads MDHEN; CDR2 reads SYDVKM. This CDR3 region has 13 residues. CDR3 sequence (DNA): TGTGCCAGCAGCTTAAGGACAGGGTATGGCTACACCTTC. Translating it yields CASSLRTGYGYTF.

V and J are TRBV19 and TRBJ2-1, with D maybe TRBD1 (7 bases). Germline V CDR1 and CDR2: LNHDA, SQIVND (reference sequence). The CDR3 length is 15 residues. The germline V and J ends were trimmed by 5 bases and 3 bases, with 14 bases remaining between them. This chain's CDR3 is CASSPGGSHYNEQFF. CDR3 bases: TGTGCCAGTAGTCCAGGGGGGTCCCACTACAATGAGCAGTTCTTC. Variable domain in full (rest from reference TRBV19 and TRBJ2-1): DGGITQSPKYLFRKEGQNVTLSCEQNLNHDAMYWYRQDPGQGLRLIYYSQIVNDFQKGDIAEGYSVSREKKESFPLTVTSAQKNPTAFYLCASSPGGSHYNEQFFGPGTRLTVL.

V usage is TRBV9 and J usage is TRBJ2-3; the D gene is possibly TRBD1 (6 bases). V was clipped by 0 bases and J by 2 bases, with 10 bases between them. Per the germline V gene, CDR1 is SGDLS and CDR2 is YYNGEE. This CDR3 contains 15 residues. The CDR3 DNA reads as TGTGCCAGCAGCGTAGAAGGGGGATCCACAGATACGCAGTATTTT. Translated, it gives CASSVEGGSTDTQYF.

The rearrangement links TRBV5-6 to TRBJ1-1, with D hard to call. Trimming pared 2 bases from V and 4 bases from J, leaving 12 bases between. CDR3 length: 14 residues. Germline CDR1 and CDR2: SGHDT and YYEEEE. The CDR3 DNA reads as TGTGCCAGCAGCTTAGGACTTTCGGGCACTGAAGCTTTCTTT. Translation gives CASSLGLSGTEAFF.

The chain's CDR3 is CASRLTGGDLAYQETQYF. The CDR3 DNA sequence: TGTGCAAGTCGCTTAACCGGGGGGGACTTAGCATACCAAGAGACCCAGTACTTC. This chain connects TRBV12-2 to TRBJ2-5; the table calls TRBD2, which could not be checked here. TRBV12-2 is a known pseudogene. The CDR3 covers 18 residues.

Only a few counts were recorded for this clone. This chain joins TRBV6-5 and TRBJ1-1; maybe TRBD1 (5 bases). The CDR3 runs to 11 residues. Germline V CDR1 and CDR2: MNHEY, SVGAGI. Deletions cut 5 bases from V and 11 bases from J, with 12 bases between. The CDR3 coding sequence is TGTGCCAGCAGTCGGGGGGAGTGGGCTTTCTTT. This gives the protein CASSRGEWAFF.

This clone came up once. This sequence joins TRBV18 and TRBJ1-6; TRBD1 agrees at 9 bases. The V segment lost 2 bases and the J segment 6 bases; nucleotides outside the gene matches: 2. This CDR3 comprises 15 residues. Germline V CDR1 and CDR2: KGHSH, LQKENI. The CDR3 sequence: CASSPVGQGNSPLHF. The CDR3 region has the DNA TGTGCCAGCTCACCAGTGGGACAGGGTAATTCACCCCTCCACTTT.

The chain couples TRBV6-5 to TRBJ2-4; 7 nucleotides match TRBD1. The CDR3 has 15 residues. J gave up 7 bases and V 4 bases, and 10 bases lay outside the gene matches. Germline V gives CDR1 MNHEY, CDR2 SVGAGI. The CDR3 nucleotides read TGTGCCAGCAGTTCCGTTAGGACAGGTCTGAACATTCAGTACTTC. Translated, it gives CASSSVRTGLNIQYF.

The CDR3 protein is CSAQRQNEQYF. CDR3 sequence (DNA): TGCAGTGCTCAAAGACAGAACGAGCAGTACTTC. The V call is TRBV20-1, the J call TRBJ2-7; D possibly corresponds to TRBD1 (5 bases). The CDR3 is made up of 11 amino acids. The V end lost 5 bases, the J end lost 5 bases, and 10 bases lay between the germline ends. Per the germline V gene, CDR1 is DFQATT and CDR2 is SNEGSKA (reference sequence).

The table lists this clone with a count of one. The chain has TRBV5-1 and TRBJ1-2; 8 bases are shared with TRBD1. Germline CDR1 is SGHRS and CDR2 is YFSETQ. The CDR3 spans 17 residues. V trimming: 4 bases; J trimming: 0 bases; junction bases outside the gene matches: 11. The CDR3 spells CASSLKDRGRTNYGYTF. As DNA, the CDR3 is TGCGCCAGCAGCCTAAAAGACAGGGGAAGGACTAACTATGGCTACACCTTC.

The rearrangement joins TRBV28 to TRBJ2-3; 7 bases agree with TRBD1. Per germline, CDR1 MDHEN and CDR2 SYDVKM. This CDR3 is 14 amino acids long. V shed 6 bases and J 1 base; nucleotides not matched to a gene: 4. For the CDR3, the DNA is TGTGCCAGCAGCCGGACAGGAGGCACAGATACGCAGTATTTT. Protein product: CASSRTGGTDTQYF.

The gene calls are TRBV19 and TRBJ2-2; the D gene is possibly TRBD1 (5 bases). Trimming shortened V by 3 bases and J by 6 bases, and 14 bases separated the two germline ends. Germline loops: CDR1 LNHDA, CDR2 SQIVND (reference sequence). This CDR3 is built from 15 residues. This CDR3 reads CASSMGQGRAGELFF. The DNA for the CDR3 is TGTGCCAGTAGTATGGGTCAGGGAAGGGCCGGGGAGCTGTTTTTT.

This chain joins TRBV27 and TRBJ1-2, with TRBD1 matching over 10 bases. The CDR3 covers 17 residues. From germline, CDR1 is MNHEY and CDR2 SMNVEV (reference sequence). V was pared by 5 bases and J by 5 bases, with 14 bases of the junction left unmatched. This chain's CDR3 is CASSALTGTGASYGYTF. Here the CDR3 DNA reads TGTGCCAGCAGTGCTTTGACCGGGACAGGGGCCTCGTATGGCTACACCTTC.

This clone was recorded at least ten times. The genes are TRBV6-6 and TRBJ2-7, with a possible D match to TRBD1 (6 bases). The V gene's germline CDR1 is MNHNY and CDR2 SVGAGI (reference sequence). The CDR3 is 13 residues long. The V end lost 10 bases, the J end lost 1 base, and 14 bases lay between the germline ends. CDR3 sequence (DNA): TGTGCCACCCAATACGGACAGTCCTACGAGCAGTACTTC. As protein: CATQYGQSYEQYF.

The V call is TRBV6-5, the J call TRBJ1-3; 9 nucleotides match TRBD1. The V gene end was trimmed by 4 bases and the J gene end by 4 bases; junction bases not matched to a gene: 5. The CDR3 is made up of 15 amino acids. Germline-derived CDR1 and CDR2 are MNHEY and SVGAGI. The CDR3 spells CASSLGQGEGNTIYF. In DNA form, the CDR3 reads TGTGCCAGCAGTTTGGGACAGGGTGAGGGAAACACCATATATTTT.

This clone was counted between two and nine times. The chain links TRBV9 to TRBJ2-2, with 11 bases matching TRBD2. The CDR3 consists of 17 residues. The junction had 11 bases not matched to a gene; V was cut back by 5 bases and J by 5 bases. Germline lookup yields CDR1 SGDLS and CDR2 YYNGEE. This chain's CDR3 is CASSTLSGRAGTGELFF. CDR3 bases: TGTGCCAGCAGTACCCTTAGCGGGAGGGCCGGAACCGGGGAGCTGTTTTTT.

The genes are TRBV19 and TRBJ1-2; D not resolved. The germline V and J ends were trimmed by 3 bases and 3 bases, with 11 bases remaining between them. Germline V gene sequence: CDR1 LNHDA, CDR2 SQIVND (reference sequence). The CDR3 has 14 amino acids. CDR3 sequence: CASSIDYGYYGYTF. Here the CDR3 DNA reads TGTGCCAGTAGTATCGATTACGGGTACTATGGCTACACCTTC.

This chain links TRBV18 with TRBJ2-7, with 9 bases lining up with TRBD1. V trimming: 3 bases; J trimming: 4 bases; junction bases outside the gene matches: 7. The CDR3 loop spans 15 amino acids. The germline V gene has CDR1 KGHSH and CDR2 LQKENI. This CDR3 is CASSPTGGYTYEQYF. The CDR3 nucleotides are TGTGCCAGCTCACCGACAGGGGGTTATACTTACGAGCAGTACTTC.

This chain links TRBV13 with TRBJ2-7; D gene unclear. V was trimmed by 5 bases and J by 10 bases, leaving 18 bases between them. Germline assignment: CDR1 PRHDT and CDR2 FYEKMQ (reference sequence). The CDR3 runs to 13 residues. The CDR3 is CASSPTRGHGQYF. The CDR3 bases are TGTGCCAGCAGCCCGACCAGAGGCCACGGTCAGTACTTC.

J is TRBJ2-7 and V is TRBV30; 8 nucleotides line up with TRBD1. V shed 5 bases, J shed 4 bases, and the junction held 10 bases outside the gene matches. The CDR3 contains 14 residues. CDR1 and CDR2 (germline): GTSNPN, SVGIG (reference sequence). CDR3 sequence (DNA): TGTGCCTGGGCAACAGGGGGTTCTATGTACGAGCAGTACTTC. Translation gives CAWATGGSMYEQYF.

J is TRBJ2-2 and V is TRBV5-4; TRBD1 matches 10 bases. The CDR3 consists of 16 residues. J lost 6 bases, V lost 4 bases, and 9 bases had no gene match. Germline CDR1 reads SGHNT; CDR2 reads YYREEE (reference sequence). This chain's CDR3 is CASSPPGQGIPGELFF. The CDR3 nucleotides are TGTGCCAGCAGCCCGCCGGGACAGGGGATTCCCGGGGAGCTGTTTTTT.

This sequence joins TRBV27 and TRBJ2-1; 8 nucleotides agree with TRBD2. The CDR3 runs to 15 residues. Germline V lookup: CDR1 MNHEY, CDR2 SMNVEV (reference sequence). V shed 3 bases and J 6 bases; nucleotides not matched to a gene: 7. CDR3 protein: CASSFWRGVINEQFF. Here the CDR3 DNA reads TGTGCCAGCAGTTTTTGGCGGGGGGTAATCAATGAGCAGTTCTTC.

J is TRBJ2-3 and V is TRBV9; maybe TRBD2 (5 bases). V lost 0 bases to trimming and J lost 5 bases, with 10 bases between them. This CDR3 is built from 14 residues. Per germline, CDR1 SGDLS and CDR2 YYNGEE. The CDR3 sequence is CASSVGAGRDTQYF. The CDR3, as DNA: TGTGCCAGCAGCGTAGGGGCTGGGAGAGATACGCAGTATTTT.

This clone has only a few counts. The rearrangement uses TRBV2 and TRBJ1-4; TRBD1 might be the D (6 bases). Germline CDR1 is SNHLY and CDR2 is FYNNEI. The CDR3 totals 13 residues. Trimming removed 4 bases from V and 7 bases from J, with 10 bases in between. In DNA, the CDR3 is TGTGCCAGCAGTGGGGACATATCTGAAAAACTGTTTTTT. Translated: CASSGDISEKLFF.

V usage is TRBV9 and J usage is TRBJ2-1, with D maybe TRBD2 (7 bases). The CDR3 contains 19 residues. Per the germline V gene, CDR1 is SGDLS and CDR2 is YYNGEE. V lost 3 bases to trimming and J lost 2 bases, with 24 bases between them. This CDR3 is CASSGARAGASGAYNEQFF. CDR3 coding DNA: TGTGCCAGCAGCGGGGCCAGGGCGGGGGCAAGCGGGGCCTACAATGAGCAGTTCTTC.